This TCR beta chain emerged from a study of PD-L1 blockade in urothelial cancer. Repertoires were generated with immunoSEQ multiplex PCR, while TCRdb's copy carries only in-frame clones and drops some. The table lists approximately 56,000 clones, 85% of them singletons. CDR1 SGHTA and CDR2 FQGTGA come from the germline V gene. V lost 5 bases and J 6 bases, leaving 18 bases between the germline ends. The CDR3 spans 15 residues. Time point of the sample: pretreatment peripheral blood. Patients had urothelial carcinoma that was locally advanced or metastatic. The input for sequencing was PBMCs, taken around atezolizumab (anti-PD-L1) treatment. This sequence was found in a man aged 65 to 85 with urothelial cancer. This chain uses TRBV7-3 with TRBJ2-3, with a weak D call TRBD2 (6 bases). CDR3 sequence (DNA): TGTGCCAGCAGCCCAAGAGGAGGGAGTGGGGATACGCAGTATTTT. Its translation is CASSPRGGSGDTQYF.